Presented here are 23 T cell receptor beta chains from one specimen sequenced in a study of blood T cell repertoires in COVID-19. Here immunoSEQ multiplex PCR was the method, and the copy in TCRdb shows in-frame clones only, minus some. Of around 55,000 clones in the sample, just under 90% were seen once. The sequenced sample consisted of peripheral blood. These receptors came from a man aged 60 to 69 with acute or convalescent COVID-19.

V and J are TRBV28 and TRBJ2-3; TRBD2 aligns across 11 bases. Per germline, CDR1 MDHEN and CDR2 SYDVKM. With 2 bases clipped from V and 4 bases from J, the junction kept 11 bases outside the gene matches. The CDR3 spans 18 residues. CDR3 bases: TGTGCCAGCAGTTTAAACCCCTTACTAGCGGGAGACGCAGATACGCAGTATTTT. It translates to CASSLNPLLAGDADTQYF. Together with reference TRBV28 and TRBJ2-3, the CDR3 gives the full variable domain: DVKVTQSSRYLVKRTGEKVFLECVQDMDHENMFWYRQDPGLGLRLIYFSYDVKMKEKGDIPEGYSVSREKKERFSLILESASTNQTSMYLCASSLNPLLAGDADTQYFGPGTRLTVL.

CDR3 nucleotides: TGTGCCAGCAGCTCAAGACAGGGTGGAAACACCATATATTTT. Its translation: CASSSRQGGNTIYF. The chain is built from TRBV7-9 and TRBJ1-3; the match to TRBD1 covers 7 bases. The CDR3 totals 14 residues. J was trimmed by 3 bases and V by 4 bases; bases with no gene match: 3. CDR1 and CDR2 (germline): SEHNR, FQNEAQ (reference sequence).

The rearrangement links TRBV18 to TRBJ2-1; 9 bases agree with TRBD2. V lost 3 bases and J lost 5; bases outside the gene matches: 8. The CDR3 length is 16 residues. Per germline, CDR1 KGHSH and CDR2 LQKENI. The CDR3: CASSPFATSGNNEQFF. The CDR3 region has the DNA TGTGCCAGCTCACCTTTTGCGACTAGCGGCAACAATGAGCAGTTCTTC.

V usage is TRBV11-1 and J usage is TRBJ2-3; D perhaps matches TRBD2 (5 bases). Trimming shortened V by 0 bases and J by 5 bases, and 12 bases separated the two germline ends. CDR1 is SGHAT and CDR2 is FQDESV in the germline V gene (reference sequence). This CDR3 spans 15 amino acids. CDR3 loop: CASSLATRAIDTQYF. DNA of the CDR3: TGTGCCAGCAGCTTAGCGACGCGGGCCATAGATACGCAGTATTTT.

This clone has only a few counts. V is TRBV6-5 and J is TRBJ1-4; a possible D gene is TRBD1 (6 bases). Looked up from germline, CDR1 is MNHEY and CDR2 is SVGAGI. This CDR3 comprises 15 residues. Trimming cost V 6 bases and J 4 bases, with 15 bases left between them. The CDR3 is CASRQRDTFNEKLFF. The CDR3 region has the DNA TGTGCCAGCAGGCAACGGGACACCTTTAATGAAAAACTGTTTTTT.

V usage is TRBV5-6 and J usage is TRBJ1-1; 8 bases are shared with TRBD1. This CDR3 is 15 amino acids long. The V gene's germline CDR1 is SGHDT and CDR2 YYEEEE. Trimming removed 4 bases from V and 8 bases from J; junction bases left unmatched: 13. Written as DNA, the CDR3 is TGTGCCAGCAGCCCCCAGACAGGGGCTCTCGGAGAAGCTTTCTTT. Its protein product is CASSPQTGALGEAFF.

This CDR3 reads CASSVRLAGSTGELFF. As DNA, the CDR3 is TGTGCCAGCAGCGTACGGCTAGCGGGTTCCACCGGGGAGCTGTTTTTT. This sequence joins TRBV9 and TRBJ2-2, with 8 nucleotides matching TRBD2. Germline V gene lookup returns CDR1 SGDLS and CDR2 YYNGEE. Germline trimming cut 1 base from V and 4 bases from J; bases unmatched to any gene: 6. The CDR3 contains 16 residues. The full variable domain, completed using reference TRBV9 and TRBJ2-2, is DSGVTQTPKHLITATGQRVTLRCSPRSGDLSVYWYQQSLDQGLQFLIQYYNGEERAKGNILERFSAQQFPDLHSELNLSSLELGDSALYFCASSVRLAGSTGELFFGEGSRLTVL.

The CDR3 sequence: CASSFTPINSPLHF. The CDR3 DNA sequence: TGTGCCAGCAGTTTTACCCCTATTAATTCACCCCTCCACTTT. The rearrangement links TRBV27 to TRBJ1-6; the D is unclear. CDR3 length: 14 amino acids. The V end was cut by 3 bases, the J end by 6 bases, with 9 bases between. Germline lookup yields CDR1 MNHEY and CDR2 SMNVEV (reference sequence).

The chain employs TRBV7-2 and TRBJ2-5; 9 bases fit TRBD1. J lost 5 bases, V lost 4 bases, and 14 bases had no gene match. The germline V gene encodes CDR1 SGHTA and CDR2 FQGNSA. The CDR3 is made up of 17 amino acids. CDR3 protein: CASSSSSGTGRGETQYF. Here the CDR3 DNA reads TGTGCCAGCAGCTCGTCCTCCGGGACAGGGAGGGGGGAGACCCAGTACTTC.

This rearrangement joins TRBV24-1 to TRBJ2-2; D call uncertain. The length of the CDR3 is 15 residues. Per the germline V gene, CDR1 is KGHDR and CDR2 is SFDVKD. V was shortened by 3 bases and J by 0 bases, with 7 bases between the two germline ends. The CDR3 spells CATSDTDTNTGELFF. In DNA, the CDR3 is TGTGCCACCAGTGATACAGATACGAACACCGGGGAGCTGTTTTTT.

V gene TRBV4-3 combines with J gene TRBJ2-1; 8 nucleotides match TRBD2. The trim removed 2 bases at V and 3 bases at J, leaving 9 bases unmatched. From germline, CDR1 is LGHNA and CDR2 YSLEER. This CDR3 has 17 residues. The CDR3 loop reads CASSQSKRENSYNEQFF. CDR3 DNA sequence: TGCGCCAGCAGCCAATCCAAGCGGGAGAATAGCTACAATGAGCAGTTCTTC.

The table lists this clone with a count of one. The chain couples TRBV6-4 to TRBJ2-2, with 9 positions matching TRBD1. The V gene's germline CDR1 is MRHNA and CDR2 SNTAGT. V shed 6 bases, J shed 7 bases, and the junction held 6 bases outside the gene matches. The CDR3 consists of 14 residues. Here the CDR3 DNA reads TGTGCCAGCAGAAGGGACAGGGTAAACGGGGAGCTGTTTTTT. As protein: CASRRDRVNGELFF.

This clone was seen once. The rearrangement links TRBV5-4 to TRBJ2-2; D is uncertain. V was cut by 4 bases and J by 3 bases, with 7 bases left in between. CDR1 is SGHNT and CDR2 is YYREEE in the germline V gene (reference sequence). The CDR3 loop spans 13 amino acids. The CDR3 reads CASSPFYTGELFF. The CDR3 DNA reads as TGTGCCAGCAGCCCCTTTTACACCGGGGAGCTGTTTTTT.

This sequence joins TRBV5-6 and TRBJ1-2; the D is unclear. Germline V gene sequence: CDR1 SGHDT, CDR2 YYEEEE. Trimming shortened V by 2 bases and J by 8 bases, and 19 bases separated the two germline ends. The CDR3 runs 15 residues. The CDR3 DNA reads as TGTGCCAGCAGCTTATACGAGGGAGCACGTCACGGCTACACCTTC. Protein product: CASSLYEGARHGYTF.

J is TRBJ2-5 and V is TRBV7-9; TRBD2 aligns across 7 bases. The CDR3 has 14 amino acids. With 4 bases clipped from V and 4 bases from J, the junction kept 6 bases outside the gene matches. Looked up from germline, CDR1 is SEHNR and CDR2 is FQNEAQ (reference sequence). The CDR3 spells CASSSRAGIETQYF. The DNA of the CDR3 is TGTGCCAGCAGCTCCAGAGCGGGGATAGAGACCCAGTACTTC.

The gene calls are TRBV18 and TRBJ2-7, with D possibly being TRBD2 (5 bases). Germline CDR1 KGHSH, CDR2 LQKENI. The CDR3 extends over 16 amino acids. The germline V and J ends were trimmed by 3 bases and 3 bases, with 18 bases remaining between them. CDR3: CASSPPRTTRVYEQYF. The CDR3 DNA is TGTGCCAGCTCACCCCCGAGAACTACGAGGGTCTACGAGCAGTACTTC.

This clone appeared a few times. The sample holds other DNA sequences that translate to the same CDR3. The chain joins TRBV19 to TRBJ1-5, with 7 bases that match TRBD1. CDR3 size: 13 residues. The germline gives CDR1 LNHDA, CDR2 SQIVND (reference sequence). The V and J ends lost 4 bases and 6 bases, in that order; junction bases with no gene match: 3. The DNA for the CDR3 is TGTGCCAGTAGTACCGACAGGGCTCAGCCCCAGCATTTT. It specifies CASSTDRAQPQHF.

The gene calls are TRBV19 and TRBJ2-1, with 8 positions matching TRBD1. V was pared by 3 bases and J by 8 bases, with 6 bases of the junction left unmatched. Germline assignment: CDR1 LNHDA and CDR2 SQIVND (reference sequence). The CDR3 contains 14 residues. CDR3 in DNA: TGTGCCAGTAGTATCCCAGGGGGCGGGTATGAGCAGTTCTTC. Residues: CASSIPGGGYEQFF.

The genes are TRBV5-1 and TRBJ2-1, with 11 bases identical to TRBD2. The CDR3 has 18 residues. Germline V gene data show CDR1 as SGHRS and CDR2 as YFSETQ. V dropped 0 bases and J dropped 6; count of bases not matched to a gene: 11. As DNA, the CDR3 is TGCGCCAGCAGCTTGGTTACTAGCGGGAGCCTCGGGATCAATGAGCAGTTCTTC. This translates into CASSLVTSGSLGINEQFF. Full variable domain (missing parts from reference TRBV5-1 and TRBJ2-1): KAGVTQTPRYLIKTRGQQVTLSCSPISGHRSVSWYQQTPGQGLQFLFEYFSETQRNKGNFPGRFSGRQFSNSRSEMNVSTLELGDSALYLCASSLVTSGSLGINEQFFGPGTRLTVL.

This clone has a single count. The chain employs TRBV9 and TRBJ2-1, with D unclear. The CDR3 consists of 12 residues. Germline CDR1 reads SGDLS; CDR2 reads YYNGEE. Trimming removed 1 base at V and 7 bases at J, with 6 bases between. The CDR3 sequence: CASSVRENEQFF. Here the CDR3 DNA reads TGTGCCAGCAGCGTACGAGAAAATGAGCAGTTCTTC.

The chain uses TRBV14 and TRBJ2-2; D unclear. The germline CDR1 and CDR2 sequences are SGHDN and FVKESK. The CDR3 loop spans 14 amino acids. V was cut by 1 base and J by 7 bases, with 10 bases left in between. DNA of the CDR3: TGTGCCAGCAGCCAAGTGGCTGGAGTCGGGGAGCTGTTTTTT. Its translation: CASSQVAGVGELFF.

The gene calls are TRBV28 and TRBJ1-4; 7 nucleotides agree with TRBD1. Germline loops: CDR1 MDHEN, CDR2 SYDVKM. The CDR3 totals 16 residues. Trimming cost V 6 bases and J 0 bases; bases outside gene matches: 7. The CDR3 nucleotides are TGTGCCAGCAGGCGCCGGGACAGTGCAACTAATGAAAAACTGTTTTTT. Its protein is CASRRRDSATNEKLFF.

This chain joins TRBV28 and TRBJ1-5; D unresolved. Germline-derived CDR1 and CDR2 are MDHEN and SYDVKM. The CDR3 sequence is 13 residues long. Trimming cost V 5 bases and J 5 bases, with 10 bases left between them. The CDR3 sequence: CASSPDTYQPQHF. In DNA, the CDR3 is TGTGCCAGCAGTCCCGACACTTATCAGCCCCAGCATTTT.